Following are 23 T cell receptor beta chains from one sample sequenced in a study of human T cells and chemical hapten exposure. TCRdb reprocessed the RACE reads via MiXCR and lists one record per CDR3 protein. The sample shows about 73,000 distinct CDR3 sequences, around 8.8% of them seen only once. Stated time point: patch test 2, 6 weeks after DPC sensitization. The sample's treatment: therapeutic diphenylcyclopropenone sensitization with weekly scalp DPC. Sequences were derived from whole blood, sampled in connection with sensitization to the hapten diphenylcyclopropenone (DPC). The receptor set was obtained from a woman in her 50s with alopecia areata. Some clones in this sample may be carry-over from other donors' samples.

This clonotype occurred many times. This sequence joins TRBV12-3 or TRBV12-4 and TRBJ1-5; 7 bases match TRBD1. V gave up 3 bases and J gave up 5 bases; unmatched junction bases: 4. The CDR3 extends over 14 amino acids. CDR3 DNA sequence: TGTGCCAGCAGTTTTGGGGACAGTTATCAGCCCCAGCATTTT. This sequence encodes CASSFGDSYQPQHF.

The rearrangement uses TRBV5-1 and TRBJ2-5, with 7 positions matching TRBD2. Germline V gives CDR1 SGHRS, CDR2 YFSETQ. V lost 5 bases and J lost 5; bases outside the gene matches: 18. CDR3 length equals 17 residues. The CDR3 coding sequence is TGCGCCAGCAGTCTCCTGTTGACAGCGGACGGGGGGGAGACCCAGTACTTC. Translating it yields CASSLLLTADGGETQYF.

The rearrangement joins TRBV9 to TRBJ1-4; D unresolved. Germline V lookup: CDR1 SGDLS, CDR2 YYNGEE. The CDR3 has 14 residues. Trimming cost V 2 bases and J 3 bases, with 8 bases left between them. In DNA form, the CDR3 reads TGTGCCAGCAGCGTTGACTGGTCTAATGAAAAACTGTTTTTT. It specifies CASSVDWSNEKLFF.

The chain links TRBV4-3 to TRBJ2-3, with 9 bases lining up with TRBD2. The germline V gene encodes CDR1 LGHNA and CDR2 YSLEER. J gave up 2 bases and V 0 bases, and 6 bases lay outside the gene matches. There are 17 residues in the CDR3. CDR3 sequence: CASSQDALAGTTDTQYF. CDR3 DNA sequence: TGCGCCAGCAGCCAAGATGCGCTAGCGGGAACCACAGATACGCAGTATTTT.

Regarding this clonotype: One end of the junction does not line up with germline, which may come from a read error. The chain employs TRBV20-1 and TRBJ1-5; 7 bases fit TRBD1. This CDR3 spans 13 amino acids. Germline V gene sequence: CDR1 DFQATT, CDR2 SNEGSKA (reference sequence). The CDR3, as DNA: TGCAGTGCGGATCGGGGTGCGGGACAGTCCCAGAATTTT. Encoded protein: CSADRGAGQSQNF.

DNA of the CDR3: TGTGCCAGCAGTTACTCGAGGACTAGCGGGAGAAATGAGCAGTTCTTC. It encodes CASSYSRTSGRNEQFF. V usage is TRBV6-5 and J usage is TRBJ2-1; 13 bases are a match to TRBD2. CDR1 is MNHEY, CDR2 SVGAGI, per germline. CDR3 length equals 16 residues. J lost 7 bases, V lost 0 bases, and 3 bases had no gene match.

The chain couples TRBV12-3 or TRBV12-4 to TRBJ2-4; unclear D gene. Trimming left V 3 bases short and J 3 bases short, with 6 bases between. CDR3 size: 13 residues. The CDR3 nucleotides read TGTGCCAGCAGTTTCCTGGGCAAAAACATTCAGTACTTC. Its translation: CASSFLGKNIQYF.

This clonotype was detected ten times or more. The gene calls are TRBV6-5 and TRBJ1-5, with D possibly TRBD1 on 5 matching bases. Per the germline V gene, CDR1 is MNHEY and CDR2 is SVGAGI. The CDR3 length is 13 residues. With 6 bases removed from V and 4 bases from J, the gap between germline ends came to 10 bases. The CDR3 loop reads CASSKRGNQPQHF. DNA for the CDR3: TGTGCCAGCAGCAAAAGGGGAAATCAGCCCCAGCATTTT.

This clonotype showed up many times. The rearrangement links TRBV6-6 to TRBJ2-3, with 8 nucleotides matching TRBD1. The CDR3 spans 14 residues. V shed 6 bases and J 4 bases; nucleotides not matched to a gene: 6. CDR1 and CDR2 (germline): MNHNY, SVGAGI (reference sequence). CDR3 region: CASRDRVASDTQYF. The CDR3 coding sequence is TGTGCCAGCAGGGACAGGGTTGCATCAGATACGCAGTATTTT.

This chain connects TRBV28 to TRBJ1-5, with 9 bases identical to TRBD1. Germline V lookup: CDR1 MDHEN, CDR2 SYDVKM. This CDR3 has 16 residues. The V segment lost 2 bases and the J segment 4 bases; nucleotides outside the gene matches: 6. CDR3 nucleotides: TGTGCCAGCAGTTTAAGGGGACAGGGATGGAATCAGCCCCAGCATTTT. Protein product: CASSLRGQGWNQPQHF.

The chain links TRBV5-5 to TRBJ1-4, with 9 bases aligning to TRBD1. This CDR3 region has 15 residues. The trim removed 4 bases at V and 8 bases at J, leaving 9 bases unmatched. Germline-derived CDR1 and CDR2 are SGHKS and YYEKEE (reference sequence). CDR3 bases: TGTGCCAGCAGCCGATGGACAGGGGTTGAGGAAAAACTGTTTTTT. It specifies CASSRWTGVEEKLFF. Based on the CDR3 plus reference TRBV5-5 and TRBJ1-4, the full variable domain is DAGVTQSPTHLIKTRGQQVTLRCSPISGHKSVSWYQQVLGQGPQFIFQYYEKEERGRGNFPDRFSARQFPNYSSELNVNALLLGDSALYLCASSRWTGVEEKLFFGSGTQLSVL.

At least ten counts were recorded for this clonotype. This chain connects TRBV20-1 to TRBJ2-1; 8 nucleotides agree with TRBD2. Trimming at V came to 6 bases and at J to 8 bases, leaving 12 bases not matched to a gene. The CDR3 consists of 14 residues. In germline, CDR1 is DFQATT, CDR2 SNEGSKA (reference sequence). This CDR3 is CSAPPLGGADEQFF. CDR3 coding DNA: TGCAGTGCCCCCCCCCTCGGGGGGGCCGATGAGCAGTTCTTC.

The V and J genes are TRBV7-3 and TRBJ1-6, with TRBD1 as a possible D gene (5 bases). Germline CDR1 and CDR2: SGHTA and FQGTGA. The CDR3 runs to 15 residues. The ends were cut back, 2 bases at V and 2 bases at J, with 7 bases in the middle. CDR3 sequence (DNA): TGTGCCAGCAGCTTATGGGGGACCTATAATTCACCCCTCCACTTT. This sequence encodes CASSLWGTYNSPLHF. Full variable domain (remainder filled in from reference TRBV7-3 and TRBJ1-6): GAGVSQTPSNKVTEKGKYVELRCDPISGHTALYWYRQSLGQGPEFLIYFQGTGAADDSGLPNDRFFAVRPEGSVSTLKIQRTERGDSAVYLCASSLWGTYNSPLHFGNGTRLTVT.

The chain carries TRBV2 and TRBJ2-5; 7 nucleotides align to TRBD1. Germline CDR1 reads SNHLY; CDR2 reads FYNNEI. V was clipped by 5 bases and J by 0 bases; unmatched bases: 3. CDR3 length equals 14 residues. The CDR3 region has the DNA TGTGCCAGCAGTATTACAGGGGACCAAGAGACCCAGTACTTC. Encoded protein: CASSITGDQETQYF.

This clonotype was seen a few times. The chain employs TRBV2 and TRBJ1-4, with D possibly being TRBD1 (6 bases). Trimming cost V 1 base and J 4 bases, with 13 bases left between them. This CDR3 is built from 16 residues. CDR1 and CDR2 (germline): SNHLY, FYNNEI. CDR3 amino acids: CASSEVGGAGNEKLFF. As DNA, the CDR3 is TGTGCCAGCAGTGAAGTCGGGGGGGCGGGTAATGAAAAACTGTTTTTT.

In its sample, this clonotype was seen a few times. The CDR3 bases are TGCGCCAGCAGCTTGGGCGGGTGGCAAGAGACCCAGTACTTC. It yields the protein CASSLGGWQETQYF. The chain recombines TRBV5-1 with TRBJ2-5; the D gene is possibly TRBD2 (5 bases). The CDR3 sequence is 14 residues long. Germline V gene data show CDR1 as SGHRS and CDR2 as YFSETQ. V was trimmed by 0 bases and J by 2 bases, leaving 8 bases between them.

This clonotype was counted ten times or more. This chain links TRBV5-1 with TRBJ1-1, with TRBD1 matching over 9 bases. Germline V gene sequence: CDR1 SGHRS, CDR2 YFSETQ. J lost 1 base, V lost 8 bases, and 3 bases had no gene match. CDR3 length: 13 amino acids. The CDR3 sequence is CASSTGGNTEAFF. In nucleotides, the CDR3 is TGCGCCAGTTCGACAGGGGGGAACACTGAAGCTTTCTTT. The full variable domain, completed using reference TRBV5-1 and TRBJ1-1, is KAGVTQTPRYLIKTRGQQVTLSCSPISGHRSVSWYQQTPGQGLQFLFEYFSETQRNKGNFPGRFSGRQFSNSRSEMNVSTLELGDSALYLCASSTGGNTEAFFGQGTRLTVV.

Many counts were recorded for this clonotype. V is TRBV29-1 and J is TRBJ1-1, with D unresolved. The length of the CDR3 is 14 residues. V lost 0 bases to trimming and J lost 7 bases, with 15 bases between them. The germline CDR1 and CDR2 sequences are SQVTM and ANQGSEA. In nucleotides, the CDR3 is TGCAGCGTTGAAGATCCGCACCGACCTTATGAAGCTTTCTTT. Translated, it gives CSVEDPHRPYEAFF.

The chain employs TRBV5-1 and TRBJ2-1; 10 nucleotides match TRBD1. Germline loops: CDR1 SGHRS, CDR2 YFSETQ. V shed 8 bases and J 6 bases; nucleotides not matched to a gene: 5. The CDR3 contains 13 residues. CDR3 DNA sequence: TGCGCCAGTTGGGACAGGGGCGGCAATGAGCAGTTCTTC. Translated, it gives CASWDRGGNEQFF.

This clonotype was observed at least ten times. The chain employs TRBV6-1 and TRBJ1-1; TRBD1 matches at 8 bases. The CDR3 consists of 15 residues. V trimming: 5 bases; J trimming: 6 bases; junction bases outside the gene matches: 11. Germline assignment: CDR1 MNHNS and CDR2 SASEGT. This CDR3 is CASSPDDRGTAEAFF. As DNA, the CDR3 is TGTGCCAGCAGTCCAGACGACAGGGGTACGGCTGAAGCTTTCTTT.

The chain employs TRBV7-2 and TRBJ2-7; TRBD1 agrees at 9 bases. Germline CDR1 SGHTA, CDR2 FQGNSA. This CDR3 is built from 15 residues. V shed 1 base and J 6 bases; nucleotides not matched to a gene: 7. This CDR3 is CASSLEGQGRAEQYF. The CDR3 DNA follows: TGTGCCAGCAGCTTAGAGGGACAGGGTCGGGCCGAGCAGTACTTC. The whole variable domain, remainder taken from reference TRBV7-2 and TRBJ2-7, is GAGVSQSPSNKVTEKGKDVELRCDPISGHTALYWYRQSLGQGLEFLIYFQGNSAPDKSGLPSDRFSAERTGGSVSTLTIQRTQQEDSAVYLCASSLEGQGRAEQYFGPGTRLTVT.

This clonotype was detected ten times or more. The rearrangement links TRBV5-5 to TRBJ2-5; 10 nucleotides match TRBD2. Trimming at V came to 0 bases and at J to 2 bases, leaving 7 bases not matched to a gene. The germline gives CDR1 SGHKS, CDR2 YYEKEE (reference sequence). CDR3 length: 17 amino acids. The CDR3 coding sequence is TGTGCCAGCAGCTTGGCCCTAGCGGGAGCACTACAAGAGACCCAGTACTTC. Translated, it gives CASSLALAGALQETQYF.

The chain is built from TRBV3-1 and TRBJ1-3; D is perhaps TRBD1 (5 bases). V dropped 0 bases and J dropped 4 bases, with 13 bases sitting between them. Germline CDR1 and CDR2: LGHDT and YNNKEL (reference sequence). This CDR3 spans 16 amino acids. CDR3 nucleotide sequence: TGTGCCAGCAGCCAAGATAGTAGAGCAGGGGGAAACACCATATATTTT. It specifies CASSQDSRAGGNTIYF. The full variable domain, its missing parts supplied by reference TRBV3-1 and TRBJ1-3, is DTAVSQTPKYLVTQMGNDKSIKCEQNLGHDTMYWYKQDSKKFLKIMFSYNNKELIINETVPNRFSPKSPDKAHLNLHINSLELGDSAVYFCASSQDSRAGGNTIYFGEGSWLTVV.